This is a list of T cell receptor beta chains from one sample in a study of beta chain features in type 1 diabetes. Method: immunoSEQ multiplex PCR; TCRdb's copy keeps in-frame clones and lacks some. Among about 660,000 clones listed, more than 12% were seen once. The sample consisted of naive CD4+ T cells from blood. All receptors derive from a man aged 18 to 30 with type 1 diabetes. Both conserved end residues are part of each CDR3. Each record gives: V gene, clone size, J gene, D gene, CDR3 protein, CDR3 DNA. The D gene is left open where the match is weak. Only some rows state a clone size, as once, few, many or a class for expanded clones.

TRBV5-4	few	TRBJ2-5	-	CASSQGESKETQYF	TGTGCCAGCAGTCAAGGGGAATCCAAAGAGACCCAGTACTTC
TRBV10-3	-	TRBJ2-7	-	CAISDPMAADEQYF	TGTGCCATCAGTGACCCGATGGCAGCCGACGAGCAGTACTTC
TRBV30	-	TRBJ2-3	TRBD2	CARTSGSTDTQYF	TGTGCTCGGACTAGCGGGAGCACAGATACGCAGTATTTT
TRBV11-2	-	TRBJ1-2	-	CASTKGPQQPNYGYTF	TGTGCCAGCACCAAGGGGCCGCAACAACCTAACTATGGCTACACCTTC
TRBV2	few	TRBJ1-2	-	CASSVSYGGYTF	TGTGCCAGCAGTGTGAGCTACGGTGGCTACACCTTC
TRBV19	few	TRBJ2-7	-	CASSIQGTYEQYF	TGTGCCAGTAGTATACAGGGTACCTACGAGCAGTACTTC
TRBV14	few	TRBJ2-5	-	CASNLRQETQYF	TGTGCCAGCAACTTGCGGCAAGAGACCCAGTACTTC
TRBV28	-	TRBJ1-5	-	CASIPGTVKNQPQHF	TGTGCCAGCATTCCCGGGACGGTGAAAAATCAGCCCCAGCATTTT
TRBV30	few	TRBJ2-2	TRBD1	CAWTVQGQGKTGELFF	TGTGCCTGGACGGTTCAGGGACAGGGAAAAACCGGGGAGCTGTTTTTT
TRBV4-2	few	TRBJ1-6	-	CASSQGRRGPLHF	TGTGCCAGCAGCCAAGGCCGGAGAGGACCCCTCCACTTT
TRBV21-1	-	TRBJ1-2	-	CASAPYRHYGYTF	TGTGCCAGCGCCCCGTACAGGCACTATGGCTACACCTTC
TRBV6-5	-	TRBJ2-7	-	CASSYKRGVYEQYF	TGTGCCAGCAGTTACAAAAGGGGAGTCTACGAGCAGTACTTC
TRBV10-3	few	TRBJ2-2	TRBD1	CAISVVGTGTNTGELFF	TGTGCCATCAGTGTAGTCGGGACAGGCACGAACACCGGGGAGCTGTTTTTT
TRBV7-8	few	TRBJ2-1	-	CASRDFSGTRTGEQFF	TGTGCCAGCAGGGATTTCTCGGGGACTCGAACGGGAGAGCAGTTCTTC
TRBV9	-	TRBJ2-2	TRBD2	CASSVAAGGRTGELFF	TGTGCCAGCAGCGTAGCTGCGGGGGGGCGAACCGGGGAGCTGTTTTTT
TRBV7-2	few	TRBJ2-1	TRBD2	CASSATSGAYNEQFF	TGTGCCAGCAGCGCGACTAGCGGCGCATACAATGAGCAGTTCTTC
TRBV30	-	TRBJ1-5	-	CAWSVGSRSNQPQHF	TGTGCCTGGAGTGTCGGCAGTCGGAGCAATCAGCCCCAGCATTTT
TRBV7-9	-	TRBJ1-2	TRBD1	CASRSSGTGGHGYTF	TGTGCCAGCAGATCATCCGGGACAGGGGGCCATGGCTACACCTTC
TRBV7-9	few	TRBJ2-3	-	CASSTRQFTQYF	TGTGCCAGCAGCACTCGACAGTTTACGCAGTATTTT
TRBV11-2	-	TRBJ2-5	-	CASSRGHFQETQYF	TGTGCCAGCAGCAGGGGACATTTCCAAGAGACCCAGTACTTC
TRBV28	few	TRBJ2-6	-	CASSSSGANVLTF	TGTGCCAGCAGTTCTTCTGGGGCCAACGTCCTGACTTTC
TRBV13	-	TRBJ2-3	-	CASSPGPQIGDTQYF	TGTGCCAGCAGCCCCGGGCCACAGATAGGCGATACGCAGTATTTT
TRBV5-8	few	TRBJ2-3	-	CASSLEQAGTDTQYF	TGTGCCAGCAGCTTGGAACAGGCTGGCACAGATACGCAGTATTTT
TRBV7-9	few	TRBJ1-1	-	CASSLSSGRKNTEAFF	TGTGCCAGCAGCTTGTCGTCAGGGCGCAAGAACACTGAAGCTTTCTTT
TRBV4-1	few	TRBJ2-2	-	CASSQGSASGELFF	TGCGCCAGCAGCCAAGGCTCGGCTTCCGGGGAGCTGTTTTTT
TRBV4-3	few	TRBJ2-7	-	CASSQVWVSDYEQYF	TGCGCCAGCAGCCAAGTATGGGTCAGCGATTACGAGCAGTACTTC
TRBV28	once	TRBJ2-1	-	CASSLFDRVDNEQFF	TGTGCCAGCAGTTTATTTGACAGAGTCGACAATGAGCAGTTCTTC
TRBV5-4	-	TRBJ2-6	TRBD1	CASSLGTGRISSGANVLTF	TGTGCCAGCAGCCTTGGGACAGGGAGGATAAGCTCTGGGGCCAACGTCCTGACTTTC